What follows describes a single TCR beta chain. The source of the sample is a study of blood T cell repertoires in COVID-19. V lost 6 bases and J lost 2, with 14 bases in between. The CDR3 is made up of 14 amino acids. Germline loops: CDR1 MNHEY, CDR2 SVGAGI. TCRdb's table, derived via immunoSEQ multiplex PCR, lists solely in-frame clones and lacks some. The table includes some 200,000 clones, around 81% detected once. The origin of this receptor is a woman older than 75 with COVID-19, enrolled during active disease. J is TRBJ2-7 and V is TRBV6-5, with a possible D match to TRBD1 (5 bases). What was sequenced was peripheral blood. The CDR3 loop is CASSSITGPYEQYF. DNA of the CDR3: TGTGCCAGCAGCTCAATCACAGGCCCCTACGAGCAGTACTTC.